Listed here are 32 T cell receptor beta chains from one sample, sequenced in a study of cytomegalovirus exposure and HLA in healthy donors. PCR used 60 Vbeta primers and 13 Jbeta primers. Clones were sequenced by immunoSEQ multiplex PCR, and TCRdb holds only the in-frame ones, with some missing. The table lists around 200,000 clones, roughly 79% of them singletons, with 1.5% to 2% in the top ten. Material: PBMCs. The receptor set was obtained from a man between 18 and 35 years old in good health and CMV-seronegative.

The chain employs TRBV18 and TRBJ2-3; 9 nucleotides line up with TRBD2. The CDR3 spans 14 residues. The V gene's germline CDR1 is KGHSH and CDR2 LQKENI. V trimming: 4 bases; J trimming: 2 bases; junction bases outside the gene matches: 1. CDR3 sequence reads: CASSQREDTDTQYF. Written as DNA, the CDR3 is TGTGCCAGCTCACAGCGGGAGGACACAGATACGCAGTATTTT.

This clone was seen only a few times. The J gene is TRBJ2-7, the V gene TRBV10-3, with 11 nucleotides matching TRBD1. CDR1 is ENHRY and CDR2 is SYGVKD in the germline V gene. This CDR3 is 15 amino acids long. V shed 2 bases, J shed 2 bases, and the junction held 2 bases outside the gene matches. CDR3 protein: CAISEGTGGTYEQYF. In DNA form, the CDR3 reads TGTGCCATCAGTGAGGGGACAGGGGGTACCTACGAGCAGTACTTC.

The CDR3 reads CASSPTGGETQYF. The CDR3 DNA sequence: TGTGCCAGCTCACCAACAGGGGGCGAGACCCAGTACTTC. The chain uses TRBV18 and TRBJ2-5, with TRBD1 matching 9 bases. The V gene's germline CDR1 is KGHSH and CDR2 LQKENI. This CDR3 contains 13 residues. V shed 2 bases and J 5 bases; nucleotides not matched to a gene: 0. The whole variable domain, filled in from reference TRBV18 and TRBJ2-5, reads NAGVMQNPRHLVRRRGQEARLRCSPMKGHSHVYWYRQLPEEGLKFMVYLQKENIIDESGMPKERFSAEFPKEGPSILRIQQVVRGDSAAYFCASSPTGGETQYFGPGTRLLVL.

V and J are TRBV9 and TRBJ2-3; D is possibly TRBD2 (6 bases). V dropped 4 bases and J dropped 0 bases, with 12 bases sitting between them. The CDR3 is made up of 15 amino acids. In germline, CDR1 is SGDLS, CDR2 YYNGEE. CDR3 in DNA: TGTGCCAGCAGCATGGGCGGGATTAGCACAGATACGCAGTATTTT. Translating it yields CASSMGGISTDTQYF.

The CDR3 DNA reads as TGTGCCAGCAGTCAACATCTCGGGACAGGGGGCGCAAAACTGTTTTTT. Protein: CASSQHLGTGGAKLFF. The chain carries TRBV25-1 and TRBJ1-4, with 12 bases identical to TRBD1. Germline CDR1 and CDR2: MGHDK and SYGVNS. This CDR3 region has 16 residues. V was pared by 5 bases and J by 10 bases, with 11 bases of the junction left unmatched.

V gene TRBV10-3 combines with J gene TRBJ2-5; TRBD2 aligns across 7 bases. The CDR3 runs to 15 residues. The V segment lost 0 bases and the J segment 4 bases; nucleotides outside the gene matches: 5. Germline V lookup: CDR1 ENHRY, CDR2 SYGVKD. CDR3: CAISESVAGGETQYF. CDR3 nucleotides: TGTGCCATCAGTGAGTCGGTAGCGGGTGGAGAGACCCAGTACTTC.

This rearrangement joins TRBV7-2 to TRBJ1-5; TRBD1 aligns across 9 bases. The CDR3 runs to 18 residues. Germline CDR1 SGHTA, CDR2 FQGNSA. With V trimmed by 3 bases and J by 5 bases, 14 bases remained unmatched. The CDR3, as DNA: TGTGCCAGCAGCTTCAGGGTAACAGGGGGCATTTCGGATCAGCCCCAGCATTTT. It codes for CASSFRVTGGISDQPQHF.

The V call is TRBV6-5, the J call TRBJ1-1; the match to TRBD1 covers 10 bases. Germline CDR1 is MNHEY and CDR2 is SVGAGI. V trimming: 2 bases; J trimming: 5 bases; junction bases outside the gene matches: 5. The CDR3 is 15 residues long. The CDR3 coding sequence is TGTGCCAGCAGTTACCGGACAGGGGGATCTACTGAAGCTTTCTTT. Its translation is CASSYRTGGSTEAFF.

This chain links TRBV7-2 with TRBJ2-2, with no clear D. Germline CDR1 and CDR2: SGHTA and FQGNSA. Between the trimmed V and J ends, which lost 5 bases and 0 bases, there was a span of 10 bases. This CDR3 has 15 amino acids. CDR3 region: CASSHLTPNTGELFF. In DNA, the CDR3 is TGTGCCAGCAGCCATCTCACTCCGAACACCGGGGAGCTGTTTTTT.

The chain is built from TRBV9 and TRBJ2-7; D may be TRBD1 (6 bases). Germline assignment: CDR1 SGDLS and CDR2 YYNGEE. V gave up 0 bases and J gave up 2 bases, with 12 bases separating them. This CDR3 has 15 amino acids. In nucleotides, the CDR3 is TGTGCCAGCAGCGTAGCTACGGGACAAACCTACGAGCAGTACTTC. Residues: CASSVATGQTYEQYF.

This clone came up once. CDR3 region: CAWNRMGNEKLFF. The DNA of the CDR3 is TGTGCCTGGAACAGGATGGGTAATGAAAAACTGTTTTTT. The chain joins TRBV30 to TRBJ1-4; D perhaps matches TRBD1 (5 bases). This CDR3 has 13 amino acids. Germline CDR1 GTSNPN, CDR2 SVGIG (reference sequence). V was shortened by 4 bases and J by 4 bases, with 10 bases between the two germline ends.

The chain's CDR3 is CASSFFGENEQFF. The CDR3 DNA reads TGTGCCAGCAGCTTTTTCGGGGAGAATGAGCAGTTCTTC. The V and J genes are TRBV7-2 and TRBJ2-1; D possibly corresponds to TRBD2 (5 bases). The CDR3 spans 13 residues. The germline gives CDR1 SGHTA, CDR2 FQGNSA. V lost 3 bases and J 7 bases, leaving 10 bases between the germline ends.

This clone showed up just once. The V and J genes are TRBV4-1 and TRBJ1-1; unclear D gene. The CDR3 contains 13 residues. CDR1 MGHRA and CDR2 YSYEKL come from the germline V gene. V dropped 1 base and J dropped 1 base, with 4 bases sitting between them. The CDR3 sequence is CASSQGGNTEAFF. In DNA form, the CDR3 reads TGCGCCAGCAGCCAAGGAGGGAACACTGAAGCTTTCTTT.

Only a few counts were recorded for this clone. The chain has TRBV14 and TRBJ1-1; D not resolved. This CDR3 contains 14 residues. Germline V lookup: CDR1 SGHDN, CDR2 FVKESK. V dropped 4 bases and J dropped 0 bases, with 9 bases sitting between them. The chain's CDR3 is CASSRGKMNTEAFF. The CDR3 DNA reads as TGTGCCAGCAGCCGCGGGAAGATGAACACTGAAGCTTTCTTT.

This chain uses TRBV15 with TRBJ1-4; TRBD1 might be the D (5 bases). There are 15 residues in the CDR3. V lost 2 bases, J lost 5 bases, and 12 bases lay in between. Per germline, CDR1 LNHNV and CDR2 YYDKDF (reference sequence). CDR3 nucleotides: TGTGCCACCAGCAGACCGCAGGGCCGGAATGAAAAACTGTTTTTT. It translates to CATSRPQGRNEKLFF. Combining the CDR3 with reference TRBV15 and TRBJ1-4 gives the whole variable domain DAMVIQNPRYQVTQFGKPVTLSCSQTLNHNVMYWYQQKSSQAPKLLFHYYDKDFNNEADTPDNFQSRRPNTSFCFLDIRSPGLGDTAMYLCATSRPQGRNEKLFFGSGTQLSVL.

This chain joins TRBV14 and TRBJ1-1; 7 bases align to TRBD1. There are 15 residues in the CDR3. V dropped 3 bases and J dropped 0; count of bases not matched to a gene: 4. CDR1 and CDR2 (germline): SGHDN, FVKESK. The CDR3 DNA follows: TGTGCCAGCAGCCACTCCGGGACAGTGAACACTGAAGCTTTCTTT. Its protein product is CASSHSGTVNTEAFF.

The chain links TRBV30 to TRBJ2-5; D possibly corresponds to TRBD2 (6 bases). Germline CDR1 GTSNPN, CDR2 SVGIG (reference sequence). V was trimmed by 1 base and J by 1 base, leaving 10 bases between them. The CDR3 runs to 14 residues. CDR3: CAWSDGGSQETQYF. For the CDR3, the DNA is TGTGCCTGGAGTGATGGGGGGTCCCAAGAGACCCAGTACTTC.

The table lists this clone with a few counts. The CDR3 region has the DNA TGTGCCAGCAGCTTGGCCCTCGGCGGCTACGAGCAGTACTTC. It codes for CASSLALGGYEQYF. The V gene is TRBV5-5, the J gene TRBJ2-7; D is undetermined. CDR1 is SGHKS, CDR2 YYEKEE, per germline (reference sequence). The CDR3 runs to 14 residues. The V end was cut by 0 bases, the J end by 3 bases, with 10 bases between.

CDR3: CASSSGIGSPGELFF. The CDR3 nucleotides read TGCGCCAGCAGCTCCGGGATAGGTAGCCCCGGGGAGCTGTTTTTT. The chain recombines TRBV4-3 with TRBJ2-2, with a tentative D call TRBD2 (5 bases). V lost 5 bases, J lost 6 bases, and 16 bases lay in between. This CDR3 is 15 amino acids long. The germline V gene encodes CDR1 LGHNA and CDR2 YSLEER.

In its sample, this clone was seen once. Here the CDR3 DNA reads TGTGCCACCAGGGGCGGGTGGCAAGAGACCCAGTACTTC. Encoded protein: CATRGGWQETQYF. The chain is built from TRBV15 and TRBJ2-5, with D possibly TRBD2 on 5 matching bases. Looked up from germline, CDR1 is LNHNV and CDR2 is YYDKDF (reference sequence). The V and J ends lost 6 bases and 2 bases respectively, with 10 bases between them. The CDR3 extends over 13 amino acids.

The chain has TRBV6-5 and TRBJ2-2; D possibly corresponds to TRBD2 (5 bases). Germline V gene data show CDR1 as MNHEY and CDR2 as SVGAGI. CDR3 length equals 11 residues. V lost 7 bases and J lost 5, with 5 bases in between. The CDR3 sequence: CASTGTGELFF. In DNA, the CDR3 is TGTGCCAGCACGGGGACCGGGGAGCTGTTTTTT.

This rearrangement joins TRBV6-6 to TRBJ1-2, with a possible D match to TRBD1 (5 bases). The CDR3 is 14 amino acids. With 6 bases removed from V and 5 bases from J, the gap between germline ends came to 16 bases. Germline V gene sequence: CDR1 MNHNY, CDR2 SVGAGI (reference sequence). CDR3 coding DNA: TGTGCCAGCAGATCTGGGGCAGAGCCATATGGCTACACCTTC. Translation: CASRSGAEPYGYTF.

The chain joins TRBV10-3 to TRBJ2-5; D gene ambiguous. The V gene lost 3 bases and the J gene lost 4 bases, with 9 bases spanning the gap. Looked up from germline, CDR1 is ENHRY and CDR2 is SYGVKD. CDR3 length equals 13 residues. CDR3 amino acids: CAISDYLRETQYF. As DNA, the CDR3 is TGTGCCATCAGTGACTACCTCCGAGAGACCCAGTACTTC.

The rearrangement uses TRBV30 and TRBJ1-1; 9 nucleotides match TRBD1. The CDR3 loop spans 13 amino acids. Germline trimming cut 1 base from V and 8 bases from J; bases unmatched to any gene: 5. Germline loops: CDR1 GTSNPN, CDR2 SVGIG (reference sequence). CDR3: CAWSARTGEEAFF. CDR3 coding DNA: TGTGCCTGGAGTGCCCGGACAGGGGAGGAAGCTTTCTTT.

The chain uses TRBV14 and TRBJ1-1; 10 bases align to TRBD1. Germline lookup yields CDR1 SGHDN and CDR2 FVKESK. The CDR3 has 18 residues. The V segment lost 0 bases and the J segment 0 bases; nucleotides outside the gene matches: 7. The CDR3 spells CASSQDPGQGTVNTEAFF. The CDR3 DNA follows: TGTGCCAGCAGCCAAGATCCGGGACAGGGGACCGTGAACACTGAAGCTTTCTTT.

The J gene is TRBJ2-7, the V gene TRBV7-9, with 9 positions matching TRBD1. V lost 5 bases and J lost 0; bases outside the gene matches: 8. From germline, CDR1 is SEHNR and CDR2 FQNEAQ (reference sequence). CDR3 length: 16 amino acids. The DNA for the CDR3 is TGTGCCAGCAGCGTGGTGCGGGACAGGGCCTCCTACGAGCAGTACTTC. Its translation: CASSVVRDRASYEQYF.

This chain uses TRBV7-2 with TRBJ2-7, with TRBD2 identical over 11 bases. Germline lookup yields CDR1 SGHTA and CDR2 FQGNSA. The CDR3 consists of 16 residues. J lost 1 base, V lost 1 base, and 3 bases had no gene match. The chain's CDR3 is CASSLGLAGGSYEQYF. In DNA form, the CDR3 reads TGTGCCAGCAGCTTAGGGCTAGCGGGGGGTTCCTACGAGCAGTACTTC.

This clone was detected only once. The J gene is TRBJ2-5, the V gene TRBV7-8; 8 bases agree with TRBD1. J was trimmed by 6 bases and V by 1 base; bases with no gene match: 4. Germline V gene sequence: CDR1 SGHVS, CDR2 FQNEAQ. The CDR3 is 14 amino acids. The CDR3 sequence is CASSLGTGPKTQYF. The CDR3 DNA reads as TGTGCCAGCAGCTTAGGGACAGGGCCGAAGACCCAGTACTTC.

This clone appeared once. The junction does not match germline at one end; this may be a read error. In the same sample, other DNA sequences code for this CDR3. The chain has TRBV6-1 and TRBJ1-2; unclear D gene. Germline CDR1 is MNHNS and CDR2 is SASEGT. This CDR3 is 13 amino acids long. The CDR3 is CASSNGDNYGYTF. DNA of the CDR3: TGTGCCAGCAGCAACGGGGATAACTATGGCTACACCTTT.

V gene TRBV4-3 combines with J gene TRBJ1-6; D call uncertain. V shed 1 base and J shed 10 bases, with 11 bases lying between them. The CDR3 runs to 14 residues. Germline V lookup: CDR1 LGHNA, CDR2 YSLEER. The CDR3 DNA sequence: TGCGCCAGCAGCCAAGGCCAGGCCGTCTCACCCCTCCACTTT. Its translation is CASSQGQAVSPLHF.

The chain joins TRBV18 to TRBJ1-1; the match to TRBD1 covers 7 bases. The CDR3 covers 19 residues. With 1 base clipped from V and 4 bases from J, the junction kept 18 bases outside the gene matches. Germline V lookup: CDR1 KGHSH, CDR2 LQKENI. CDR3 protein: CASSPLAQGNFRARTEAFF. CDR3 nucleotide sequence: TGTGCCAGCTCACCACTCGCACAGGGGAATTTCAGAGCCCGCACTGAAGCTTTCTTT.

This clone is a singleton in its sample. The chain carries TRBV11-1 and TRBJ2-1, with D hard to call. This CDR3 is 14 amino acids long. V was pared by 5 bases and J by 7 bases, with 15 bases between. Germline assignment: CDR1 SGHAT and CDR2 FQDESV (reference sequence). CDR3 loop: CASSQSGLRNEQFF. CDR3 in DNA: TGTGCCAGCAGCCAGAGTGGGCTCAGGAATGAGCAGTTCTTC.